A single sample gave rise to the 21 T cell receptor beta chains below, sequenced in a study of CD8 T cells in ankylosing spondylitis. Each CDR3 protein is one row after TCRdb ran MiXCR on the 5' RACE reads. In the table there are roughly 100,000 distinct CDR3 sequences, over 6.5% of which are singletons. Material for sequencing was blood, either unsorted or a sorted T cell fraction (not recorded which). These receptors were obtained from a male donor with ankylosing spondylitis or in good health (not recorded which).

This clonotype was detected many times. The CDR3 reads CSAKEGARANEKLFF. DNA of the CDR3: TGCAGTGCTAAGGAGGGGGCCAGGGCTAATGAAAAACTGTTTTTT. The chain links TRBV20-1 to TRBJ1-4; the match to TRBD1 covers 7 bases. The J segment lost 3 bases and the V segment lost 4 bases, leaving 8 bases of the junction unmatched. Germline loops: CDR1 DFQATT, CDR2 SNEGSKA (reference sequence). The CDR3 runs 15 residues.

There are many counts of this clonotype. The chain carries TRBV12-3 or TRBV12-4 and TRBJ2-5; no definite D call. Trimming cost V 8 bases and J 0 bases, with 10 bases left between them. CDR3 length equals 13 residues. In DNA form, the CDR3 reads TGTGCCAGCGGTTCAGAGTACCAAGAGACCCAGTACTTC. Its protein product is CASGSEYQETQYF.

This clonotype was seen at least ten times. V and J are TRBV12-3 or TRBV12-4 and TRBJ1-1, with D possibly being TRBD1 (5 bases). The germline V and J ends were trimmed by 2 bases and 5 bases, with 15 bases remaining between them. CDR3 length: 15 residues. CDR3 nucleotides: TGTGCCAGCAGTTTACTCAGGGACTCAAAGACTGAAGCTTTCTTT. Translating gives CASSLLRDSKTEAFF.

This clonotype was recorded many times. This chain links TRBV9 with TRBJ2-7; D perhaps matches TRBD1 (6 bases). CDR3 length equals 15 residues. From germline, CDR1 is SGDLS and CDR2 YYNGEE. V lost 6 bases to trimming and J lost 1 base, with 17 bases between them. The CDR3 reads CASNPGDTNSYEQYF. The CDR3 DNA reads TGTGCCAGCAACCCTGGGGACACGAATTCCTACGAGCAGTACTTC.

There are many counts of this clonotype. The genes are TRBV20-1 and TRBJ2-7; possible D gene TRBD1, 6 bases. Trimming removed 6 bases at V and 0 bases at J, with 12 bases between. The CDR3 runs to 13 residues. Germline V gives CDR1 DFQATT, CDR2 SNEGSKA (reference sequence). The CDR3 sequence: CSATPGASYEQYF. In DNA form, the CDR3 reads TGCAGTGCCACTCCAGGGGCCTCCTACGAGCAGTACTTC.

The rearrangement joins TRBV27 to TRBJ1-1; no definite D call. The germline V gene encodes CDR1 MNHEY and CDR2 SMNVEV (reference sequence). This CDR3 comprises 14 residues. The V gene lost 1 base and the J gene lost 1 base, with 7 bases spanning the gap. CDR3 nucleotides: TGTGCCAGCAGTTTATTCGCAAGGAACACTGAAGCTTTCTTT. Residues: CASSLFARNTEAFF.

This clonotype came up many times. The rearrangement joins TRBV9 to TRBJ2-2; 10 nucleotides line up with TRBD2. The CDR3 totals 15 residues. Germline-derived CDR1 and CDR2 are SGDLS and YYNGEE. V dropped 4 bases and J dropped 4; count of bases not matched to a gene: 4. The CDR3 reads CASSPRTSGTGELFF. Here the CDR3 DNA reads TGTGCCAGCAGCCCCCGGACTAGCGGCACCGGGGAGCTGTTTTTT.

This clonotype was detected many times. The CDR3 DNA follows: TGTGCCAGCTCACCAACAGGGACTCAAGAGACCCAGTACTTC. It yields the protein CASSPTGTQETQYF. The V call is TRBV18, the J call TRBJ2-5; D is perhaps TRBD1 or TRBD2 (6 bases each). This CDR3 spans 14 amino acids. Looked up from germline, CDR1 is KGHSH and CDR2 is LQKENI. The germline V and J ends were trimmed by 2 bases and 2 bases, with 9 bases remaining between them.

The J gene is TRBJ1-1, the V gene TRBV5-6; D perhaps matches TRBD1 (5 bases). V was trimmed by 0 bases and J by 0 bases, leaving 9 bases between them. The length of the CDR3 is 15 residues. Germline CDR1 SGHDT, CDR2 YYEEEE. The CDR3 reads CASSLAGRMNTEAFF. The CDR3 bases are TGTGCCAGCAGCTTGGCGGGGCGAATGAACACTGAAGCTTTCTTT.

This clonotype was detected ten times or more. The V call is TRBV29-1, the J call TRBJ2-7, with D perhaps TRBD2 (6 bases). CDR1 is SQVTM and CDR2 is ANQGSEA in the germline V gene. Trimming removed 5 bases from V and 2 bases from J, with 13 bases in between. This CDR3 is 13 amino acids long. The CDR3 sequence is CSVSPERAYEQYF. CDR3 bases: TGCAGCGTTTCTCCGGAGCGGGCCTACGAGCAGTACTTC.

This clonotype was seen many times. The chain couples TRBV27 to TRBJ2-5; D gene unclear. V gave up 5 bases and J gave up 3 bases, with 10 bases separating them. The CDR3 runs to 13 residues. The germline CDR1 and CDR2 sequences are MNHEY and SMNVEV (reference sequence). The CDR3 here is CASSPSGEETQYF. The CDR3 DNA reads TGTGCCAGCAGTCCCTCAGGAGAAGAGACCCAGTACTTC.

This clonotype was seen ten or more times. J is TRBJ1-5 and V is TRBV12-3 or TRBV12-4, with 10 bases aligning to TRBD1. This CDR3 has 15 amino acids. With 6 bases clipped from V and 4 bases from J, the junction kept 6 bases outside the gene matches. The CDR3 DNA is TGTGCCAGCAGGGGGACAGGGGCTCAAAATCAGCCCCAGCATTTT. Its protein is CASRGTGAQNQPQHF.

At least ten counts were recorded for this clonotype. The CDR3, as DNA: TGCGCCAGCAAGGTCCGTGGGCTCGGGGGGACTGAAGCTTTCTTT. Translated: CASKVRGLGGTEAFF. This chain connects TRBV5-1 to TRBJ1-1; D possibly corresponds to TRBD1 (5 bases). Trimming removed 6 bases at V and 5 bases at J, with 20 bases between. In germline, CDR1 is SGHRS, CDR2 YFSETQ. The CDR3 covers 15 residues.

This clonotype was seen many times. The CDR3 loop reads CASSLRASGRVPRETQYF. In DNA form, the CDR3 reads TGCGCCAGCAGCTTAAGGGCTAGCGGGAGAGTCCCGAGGGAGACCCAGTACTTC. The rearrangement joins TRBV5-1 to TRBJ2-5, with 10 positions matching TRBD2. V dropped 2 bases and J dropped 5; count of bases not matched to a gene: 15. The CDR3 has 18 residues. Looked up from germline, CDR1 is SGHRS and CDR2 is YFSETQ. Supplemented by reference TRBV5-1 and TRBJ2-5, the full variable domain reads KAGVTQTPRYLIKTRGQQVTLSCSPISGHRSVSWYQQTPGQGLQFLFEYFSETQRNKGNFPGRFSGRQFSNSRSEMNVSTLELGDSALYLCASSLRASGRVPRETQYFGPGTRLLVL.

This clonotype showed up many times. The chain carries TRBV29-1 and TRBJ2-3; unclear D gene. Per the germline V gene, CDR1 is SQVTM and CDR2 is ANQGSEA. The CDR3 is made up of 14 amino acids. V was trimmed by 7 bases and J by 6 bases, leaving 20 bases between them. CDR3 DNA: TGCAGCGCCCAGGTCCCAGCCGCCGTGGATACGCAGTATTTT. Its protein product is CSAQVPAAVDTQYF.

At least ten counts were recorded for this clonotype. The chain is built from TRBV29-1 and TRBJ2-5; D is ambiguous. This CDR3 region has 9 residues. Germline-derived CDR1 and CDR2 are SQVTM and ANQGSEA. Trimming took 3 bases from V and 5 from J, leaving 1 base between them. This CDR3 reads CSVDETQYF. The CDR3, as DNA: TGCAGCGTTGACGAGACCCAGTACTTC. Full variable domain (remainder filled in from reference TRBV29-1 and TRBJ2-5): SAVISQKPSRDICQRGTSLTIQCQVDSQVTMMFWYRQQPGQSLTLIATANQGSEATYESGFVIDKFPISRPNLTFSTLTVSNMSPEDSSIYLCSVDETQYFGPGTRLLVL.

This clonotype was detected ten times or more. This CDR3 is CASSLTSGRREQFF. Written as DNA, the CDR3 is TGTGCCAGCAGCCTGACTAGCGGGAGAAGGGAGCAGTTCTTC. V gene TRBV12-3 or TRBV12-4 combines with J gene TRBJ2-1, with 12 nucleotides matching TRBD2. J gave up 10 bases and V 6 bases, and 7 bases lay outside the gene matches. The CDR3 spans 14 residues.

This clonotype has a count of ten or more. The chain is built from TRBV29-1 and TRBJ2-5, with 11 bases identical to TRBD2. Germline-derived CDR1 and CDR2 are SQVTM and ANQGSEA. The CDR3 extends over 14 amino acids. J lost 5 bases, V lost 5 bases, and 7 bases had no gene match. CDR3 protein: CSVSPTSGTETQYF. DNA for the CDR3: TGCAGCGTTTCACCGACTAGCGGGACCGAGACCCAGTACTTC.

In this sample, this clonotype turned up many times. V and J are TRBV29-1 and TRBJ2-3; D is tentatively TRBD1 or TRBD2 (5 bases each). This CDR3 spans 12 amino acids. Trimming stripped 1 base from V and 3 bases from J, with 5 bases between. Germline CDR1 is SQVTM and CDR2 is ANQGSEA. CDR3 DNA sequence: TGCAGCGTTGAAGGGGGGACAGATACGCAGTATTTT. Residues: CSVEGGTDTQYF.

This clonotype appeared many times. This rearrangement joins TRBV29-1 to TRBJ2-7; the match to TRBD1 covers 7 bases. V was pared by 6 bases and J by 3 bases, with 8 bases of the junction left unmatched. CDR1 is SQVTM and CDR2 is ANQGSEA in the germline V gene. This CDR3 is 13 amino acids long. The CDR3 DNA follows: TGCAGCGTAGCCAAGACAGGGAACTACGAGCAGTACTTC. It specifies CSVAKTGNYEQYF.

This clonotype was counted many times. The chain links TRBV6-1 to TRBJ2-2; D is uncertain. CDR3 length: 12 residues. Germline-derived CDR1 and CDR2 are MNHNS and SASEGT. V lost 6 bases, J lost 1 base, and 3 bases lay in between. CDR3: CASRENTGELFF. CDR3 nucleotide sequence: TGTGCCAGCAGAGAGAACACCGGGGAGCTGTTTTTT.